A selection of T cell receptor beta chains follows, all from one sample in a study of beta chain features in type 1 diabetes. Profiled with immunoSEQ multiplex PCR; TCRdb holds only in-frame clones, not every one. The table records about 250,000 clones, about a tenth of them present only once. The sequencing sample was made of naive CD4+ T cells from blood. The origin of the receptors is a man younger than 40 with type 1 diabetes. CDR3s include the opening cysteine and the closing phenylalanine or tryptophan. D genes are given only for firm matches. Clone size is stated in some rows and not others, as once, few, many or a class when expanded.

cdr3_nt,cdr3_aa,clone_size,d_call,j_call,v_call
TGTGCCAGCAGTGAATCTGGTTTACGTACATCTGTTATTTTC,CASSESGLRTSVIF,NA,NA,TRBJ2-7,TRBV25-1
TGCGCCAGCAGGCTCTACTATACCGGGACAGGGAGGTACACCGGGGAGCTGTTTTTT,CASRLYYTGTGRYTGELFF,few,TRBD1,TRBJ2-2,TRBV4-1
TGTGCCAGCAGCTTAGTGCCAGGTTCCTACGAGCAGTACTTC,CASSLVPGSYEQYF,few,NA,TRBJ2-7,TRBV7-8
TGTGCCAGCAGCCATTGGACTAGCGGGGACAGCACAGATACGCAGTATTTT,CASSHWTSGDSTDTQYF,NA,TRBD2,TRBJ2-3,TRBV14
TGTGCCAGCAGCGTTGGACAGGACACTGGAAACACCATATATTTT,CASSVGQDTGNTIYF,NA,TRBD1,TRBJ1-3,TRBV9
TGTGCCAGCAGAGCGGGACTAGTCAAATACGAGCAGTACTTC,CASRAGLVKYEQYF,NA,TRBD2,TRBJ2-7,TRBV6-1
TGTGCCTGGTCTCGGGGATCCGCCTATGGCTACACCTTC,CAWSRGSAYGYTF,few,NA,TRBJ1-2,TRBV30
TGTGCCAGCAGCTCCACAGGGGTAGGCTACGAGCAGTACTTC,CASSSTGVGYEQYF,NA,TRBD1,TRBJ2-7,TRBV5-6
TGCAGCGTAACCTTGCAGGGAACGGATGGCTACACCTTC,CSVTLQGTDGYTF,few,NA,TRBJ1-2,TRBV29-1
TGCGCCAGCAGCACTCAGGGACAAATGAACACTGAAGCTTTCTTT,CASSTQGQMNTEAFF,few,NA,TRBJ1-1,TRBV5-1
TGCGCCAGCAGCCCCATACCCCCGCTAGCGGGGGGAACGAGTACGCAGTATTTT,CASSPIPPLAGGTSTQYF,few,TRBD2,TRBJ2-3,TRBV4-1
TGTGCCAGCAGACCCCGGACAGGGCTTTACGAGCAGTTCTTC,CASRPRTGLYEQFF,few,TRBD1,TRBJ2-1,TRBV6-6
TGTGCCAGCAGCTCCAGCGGCTCCTACAATGAGCAGTTCTTC,CASSSSGSYNEQFF,NA,NA,TRBJ2-1,TRBV7-9
TGTGCCAGCAGCTTCCGGGACAGGGCCTATGGCTACACCTTC,CASSFRDRAYGYTF,few,TRBD1,TRBJ1-2,TRBV5-5
TGTGCCAGCAGCGTAGGTCAGGGCAACTATGGCTACACCTTC,CASSVGQGNYGYTF,NA,NA,TRBJ1-2,TRBV9
TGCAGTGCTACCGGGACCTACGAGCAGTACTTC,CSATGTYEQYF,few,NA,TRBJ2-7,TRBV20-1
TGTGCCAGTAGTAACAGGGGGCGCCCCCTCCCCGGGGAGCTGTTTTTT,CASSNRGRPLPGELFF,NA,TRBD1,TRBJ2-2,TRBV19
TGTGCCAGCAGTCTACAGGGGGCGGAGACCCAGTACTTC,CASSLQGAETQYF,NA,TRBD1,TRBJ2-5,TRBV25-1
TGTGCCAGCAGCGTCCGACAGGGGGCCGACGAGCAGTTCTTC,CASSVRQGADEQFF,NA,TRBD1,TRBJ2-1,TRBV5-4
TGTGCCAGCAGCTTGAGGAGCTCTGGGGCCAACGTCCTGACTTTC,CASSLRSSGANVLTF,few,NA,TRBJ2-6,TRBV5-6
TGTGCCAGCAGCTTAAACGCCCGGGAGACCCAGTACTTC,CASSLNARETQYF,NA,NA,TRBJ2-5,TRBV7-9
TGTGCCAGCAGCTTTCGACTAGCCGGGGAGCTGTTTTTT,CASSFRLAGELFF,few,NA,TRBJ2-2,TRBV7-9
TGCAGCGTCCTAAACTGGCGGGGGGACACCGGGGAGCTGTTTTTT,CSVLNWRGDTGELFF,NA,TRBD2,TRBJ2-2,TRBV29-1
TGTGCCAGCAGCTTAGGACAGTATGGCTACACCTTC,CASSLGQYGYTF,few,NA,TRBJ1-2,TRBV7-9
TGTGCCAGTAACGCGGGGTACGAGCAGTACTTC,CASNAGYEQYF,few,NA,TRBJ2-7,TRBV19
TGTGCCTGGAGTGTACCCGGGGTTAAAAACATTCAGTACTTC,CAWSVPGVKNIQYF,NA,NA,TRBJ2-4,TRBV30
TGTGCCAGCAGCGTAACAGGGGGTTCGGAAGAGACCCAGTACTTC,CASSVTGGSEETQYF,NA,TRBD1,TRBJ2-5,TRBV9
TGTGCCAGTAGTATGCGGGGGAGCCAAGAGACCCAGTACTTC,CASSMRGSQETQYF,NA,TRBD2,TRBJ2-5,TRBV19
TGTGCCAGCAGGCCCACCCCGAGAGCGGGGTTCACCGGGGAGCTGTTTTTT,CASRPTPRAGFTGELFF,few,TRBD2,TRBJ2-2,TRBV28
TGCAGCGTTGCACAGGGGATTCAAGAGACCCAGTACTTC,CSVAQGIQETQYF,NA,TRBD1,TRBJ2-5,TRBV29-1
TGTGCCAGCTCACCCGGGACAGGGGCCTACGAGCAGTACTTC,CASSPGTGAYEQYF,few,TRBD1,TRBJ2-7,TRBV18
TGCGCCAGCAGCCCTGACCTTATTTCCAATCAGGCCCAGCATTTT,CASSPDLISNQAQHF,NA,NA,TRBJ1-5,TRBV4-1
TGTGCCTGGAAACTGGGGAGTAATGAAAAACTGTTTTTT,CAWKLGSNEKLFF,few,NA,TRBJ1-4,TRBV30
TGTGCCTGGATACTCGGGACAGGGAGGACTGAAGCTTTCTTT,CAWILGTGRTEAFF,NA,TRBD1,TRBJ1-1,TRBV30
TGTGCCACCAGCGGATCCAGGGTAAGCACTGAAGCTTTCTTT,CATSGSRVSTEAFF,NA,NA,TRBJ1-1,TRBV15
TGTGCCAGCAGTTCTGGGGGCTTGGACACCGGGGAGCTGTTTTTT,CASSSGGLDTGELFF,NA,NA,TRBJ2-2,TRBV5-4
TGTGCCAGCTCCAGGGGGCCCAATCAGCCCCAGCATTTT,CASSRGPNQPQHF,few,TRBD1,TRBJ1-5,TRBV28
TGTGCCTGGAAAGAACTAACAGCGGCCGGAGAGCTGTTTTTT,CAWKELTAAGELFF,few,NA,TRBJ2-2,TRBV30
TGCAGCGTTGGGGGACAGGGGGCTTACGAGCAGTACTTC,CSVGGQGAYEQYF,NA,TRBD1,TRBJ2-7,TRBV29-1
TGTGCCAGCAGCCCCGATGGGGGACATTACACTGAAGCTTTCTTT,CASSPDGGHYTEAFF,few,NA,TRBJ1-1,TRBV7-3
TGTGCCGGAGGACAGGGGGCGTACGAGCAGTACTTC,CAGGQGAYEQYF,few,TRBD1,TRBJ2-7,TRBV2
TGTGCCAGCAGCCCCGGGGACAGGGCGATCTCCTACGAGCAGTACTTC,CASSPGDRAISYEQYF,few,TRBD1,TRBJ2-7,TRBV9
TGTGCCATCAGTGCCCAACAGGGGAACACCGGGGAGCTGTTTTTT,CAISAQQGNTGELFF,few,NA,TRBJ2-2,TRBV10-3
TGTGCCAGCAGCGTACAGGGACAGGGGGCGGTGGAGCAGTACTTC,CASSVQGQGAVEQYF,NA,TRBD1,TRBJ2-7,TRBV9
TGTGCCAGTAGGACGGACAGTAACTATGGCTACACCTTC,CASRTDSNYGYTF,NA,NA,TRBJ1-2,TRBV19
TGCGCCAGCAGCTTGCGTAGCGGGGGACCCCCGGGTGAGCAGTTCTTC,CASSLRSGGPPGEQFF,few,TRBD2,TRBJ2-1,TRBV5-1
TGCGCCAGCAGCCGCCCAGGGACAGGGATCAACGAGCAGTACTTC,CASSRPGTGINEQYF,NA,TRBD1,TRBJ2-7,TRBV4-1
TGTGCCAGCACCGAGACAGGGACTAATGAAAAACTGTTTTTT,CASTETGTNEKLFF,few,TRBD1,TRBJ1-4,TRBV7-6
TGTGCCAGCGGGAGTTGGTATAGCAATCAGCCCCAGCATTTT,CASGSWYSNQPQHF,NA,NA,TRBJ1-5,TRBV7-8